This TCR beta chain derives from a study of blood T cell repertoires in COVID-19. On the study more broadly: Specimens from acute and convalescent COVID-19 originated in the United States, Italy and Spain. The cDNA or gDNA used as material had been derived from T cells, B-cell-depleted T cells, or PBMCs.

V trimming: 10 bases; J trimming: 3 bases; junction bases outside the gene matches: 12. The length of the CDR3 is 15 residues. CDR1 is LNHDA and CDR2 is SQIVND in the germline V gene (reference sequence). Original processing methods: Reference gene primers were amplified, and this amplification served to estimate nucleated cell counts. Clones were read by immunoSEQ multiplex PCR, and TCRdb kept only the in-frame ones, dropping some. V and J calls and clone size follow that table, whereas D and trimming were derived from the DNA. This sample has 100,000 to 150,000 clones, with 70% to 90% found just once.

Sequenced material: peripheral blood. The rearrangement links TRBV19 to TRBJ1-2; TRBD1 agrees at 9 bases. This TCR derives from a woman of 80 years or more with acute or convalescent COVID-19. Here the CDR3 DNA reads TGTGCCACTTCGGGACAGGGATTGACTTACTATGGCTACACCTTC. Encoded protein: CATSGQGLTYYGYTF.